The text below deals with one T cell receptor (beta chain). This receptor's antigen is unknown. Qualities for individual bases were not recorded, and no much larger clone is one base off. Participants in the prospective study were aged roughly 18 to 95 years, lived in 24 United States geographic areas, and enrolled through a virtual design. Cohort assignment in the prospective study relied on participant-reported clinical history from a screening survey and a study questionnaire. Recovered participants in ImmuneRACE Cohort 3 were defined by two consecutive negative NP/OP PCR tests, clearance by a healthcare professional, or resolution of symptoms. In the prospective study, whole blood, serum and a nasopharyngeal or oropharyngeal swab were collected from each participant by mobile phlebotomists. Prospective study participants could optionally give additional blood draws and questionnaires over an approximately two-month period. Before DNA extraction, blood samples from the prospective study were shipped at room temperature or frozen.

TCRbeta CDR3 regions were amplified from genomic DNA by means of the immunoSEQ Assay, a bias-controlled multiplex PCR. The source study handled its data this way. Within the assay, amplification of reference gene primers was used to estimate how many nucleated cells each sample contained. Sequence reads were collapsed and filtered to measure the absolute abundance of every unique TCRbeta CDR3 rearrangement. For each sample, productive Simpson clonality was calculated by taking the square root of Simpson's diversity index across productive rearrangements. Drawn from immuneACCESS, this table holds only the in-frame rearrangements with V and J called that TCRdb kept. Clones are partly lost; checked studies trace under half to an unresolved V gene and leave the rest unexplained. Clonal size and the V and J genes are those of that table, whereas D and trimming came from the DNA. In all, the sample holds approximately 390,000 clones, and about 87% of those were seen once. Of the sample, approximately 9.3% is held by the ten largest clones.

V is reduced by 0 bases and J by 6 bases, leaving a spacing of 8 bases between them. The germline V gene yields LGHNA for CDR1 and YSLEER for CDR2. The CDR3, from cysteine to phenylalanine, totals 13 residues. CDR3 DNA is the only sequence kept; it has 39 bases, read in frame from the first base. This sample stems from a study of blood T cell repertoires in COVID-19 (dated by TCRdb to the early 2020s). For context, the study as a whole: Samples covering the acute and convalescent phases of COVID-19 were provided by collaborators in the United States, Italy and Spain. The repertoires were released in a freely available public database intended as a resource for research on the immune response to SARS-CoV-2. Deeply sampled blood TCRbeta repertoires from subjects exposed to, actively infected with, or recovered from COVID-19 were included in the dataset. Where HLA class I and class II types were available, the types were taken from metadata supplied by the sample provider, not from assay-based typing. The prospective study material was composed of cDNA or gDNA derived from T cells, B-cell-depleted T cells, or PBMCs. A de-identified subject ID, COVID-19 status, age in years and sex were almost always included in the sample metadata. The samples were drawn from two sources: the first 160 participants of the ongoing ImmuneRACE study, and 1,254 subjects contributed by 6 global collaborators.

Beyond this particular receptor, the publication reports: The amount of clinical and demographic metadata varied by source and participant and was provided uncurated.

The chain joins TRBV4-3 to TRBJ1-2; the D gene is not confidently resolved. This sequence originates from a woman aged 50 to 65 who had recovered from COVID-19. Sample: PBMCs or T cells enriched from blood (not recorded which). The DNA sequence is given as TGCGCCAGCAGCCAAGAGTTATCCGATGGCTACACCTTC. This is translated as CASSQELSDGYTF.